This TCR beta chain was retrieved from a study of cytomegalovirus exposure and HLA in healthy donors. Across the study: Of more than 350 genotyped donors, around 84% clustered with self-reported Caucasian donors.

PCR used 60 Vbeta primers and 13 Jbeta primers. The data were produced by immunoSEQ multiplex PCR, yet TCRdb's version contains in-frame clones alone and is incomplete. The sample comprises roughly 250,000 clones, 80% of which are singletons, and over 0.3% rests with the top ten. Overall study results and limits: TCR beta chains numbering approximately 150 were designated cytomegalovirus-associated. In vitro assays verified that a few CMV-associated chains recognized CMV antigens specifically. The authors judged a highly shared variant cluster likely a sequencing artifact.

To note about this clone: Its antigen is unknown.

The CDR3 has 17 amino acids. Germline loops: CDR1 GTSNPN, CDR2 SVGIG (reference sequence). Unmatched junction bases numbered 12, after V lost 3 bases and J lost 7 bases. This rearrangement joins TRBV30 to TRBJ2-3; 14 bases are a match to TRBD2. The source material was PBMCs. This TCR was recovered from a girl aged 2-15 years in good health and CMV-seronegative. The CDR3 loop is CAWRKPGTSGSSYTQYF. In DNA, the CDR3 is TGTGCCTGGAGGAAACCCGGGACTAGCGGGAGTTCATATACGCAGTATTTT.